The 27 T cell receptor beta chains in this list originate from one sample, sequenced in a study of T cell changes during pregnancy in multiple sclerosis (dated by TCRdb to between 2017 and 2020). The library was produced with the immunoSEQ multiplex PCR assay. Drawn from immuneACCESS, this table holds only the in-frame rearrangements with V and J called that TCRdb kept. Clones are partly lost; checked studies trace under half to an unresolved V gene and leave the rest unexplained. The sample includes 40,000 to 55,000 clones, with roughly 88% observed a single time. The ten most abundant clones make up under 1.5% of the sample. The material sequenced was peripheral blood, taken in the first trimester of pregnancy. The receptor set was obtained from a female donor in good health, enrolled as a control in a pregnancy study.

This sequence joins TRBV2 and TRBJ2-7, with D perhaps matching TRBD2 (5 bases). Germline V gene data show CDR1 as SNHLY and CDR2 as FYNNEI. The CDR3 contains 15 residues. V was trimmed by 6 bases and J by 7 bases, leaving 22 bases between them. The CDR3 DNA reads TGTGCCAGCAGGGATTCGTGGGGAGTACATGGGGAGCAGTACTTC. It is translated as CASRDSWGVHGEQYF.

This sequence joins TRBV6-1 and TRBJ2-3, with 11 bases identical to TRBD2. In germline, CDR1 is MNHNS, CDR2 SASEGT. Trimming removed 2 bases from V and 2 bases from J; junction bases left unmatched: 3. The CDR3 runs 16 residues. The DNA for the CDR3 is TGTGCCAGCAGTGAACTTAGCGGGGGGGCCACAGATACGCAGTATTTT. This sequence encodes CASSELSGGATDTQYF.

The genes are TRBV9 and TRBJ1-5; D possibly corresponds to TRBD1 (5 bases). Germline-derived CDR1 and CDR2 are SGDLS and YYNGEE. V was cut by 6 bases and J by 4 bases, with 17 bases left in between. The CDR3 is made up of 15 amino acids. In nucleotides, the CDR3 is TGTGCCAGCAACGAACACGGGGGACCAAATCAGCCCCAGCATTTT. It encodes CASNEHGGPNQPQHF.

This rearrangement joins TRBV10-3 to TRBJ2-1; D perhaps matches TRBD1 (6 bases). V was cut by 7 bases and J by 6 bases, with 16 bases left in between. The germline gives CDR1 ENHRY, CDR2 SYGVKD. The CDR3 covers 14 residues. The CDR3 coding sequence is TGTGCCATCACCCGAGGGGGAGTTAGCAATGAGCAGTTCTTC. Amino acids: CAITRGGVSNEQFF.

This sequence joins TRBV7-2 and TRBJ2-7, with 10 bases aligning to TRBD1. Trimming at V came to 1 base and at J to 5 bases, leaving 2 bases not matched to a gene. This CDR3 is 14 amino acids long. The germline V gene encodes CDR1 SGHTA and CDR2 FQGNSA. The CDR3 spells CASSLVGQGNEQYF. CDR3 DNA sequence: TGTGCCAGCAGCTTAGTGGGACAGGGGAACGAGCAGTACTTC.

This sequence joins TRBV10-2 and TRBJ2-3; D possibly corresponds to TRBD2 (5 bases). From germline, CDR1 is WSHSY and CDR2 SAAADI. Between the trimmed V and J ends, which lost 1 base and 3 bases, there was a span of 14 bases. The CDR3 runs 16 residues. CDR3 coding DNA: TGCGCCAGCAGTGAGTATATTGGGGAGATAACAGATACGCAGTATTTT. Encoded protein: CASSEYIGEITDTQYF.

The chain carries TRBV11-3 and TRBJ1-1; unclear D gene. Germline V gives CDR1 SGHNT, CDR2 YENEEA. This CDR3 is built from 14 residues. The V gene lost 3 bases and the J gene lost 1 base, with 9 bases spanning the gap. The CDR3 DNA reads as TGTGCCAGCAGCTTTGGCGGGGAGAACACTGAAGCTTTCTTT. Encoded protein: CASSFGGENTEAFF.

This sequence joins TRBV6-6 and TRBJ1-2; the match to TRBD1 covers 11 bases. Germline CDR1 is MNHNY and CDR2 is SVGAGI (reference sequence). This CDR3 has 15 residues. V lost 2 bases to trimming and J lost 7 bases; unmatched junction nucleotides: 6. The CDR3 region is CASSYGQGAEGGYTF. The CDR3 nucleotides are TGTGCCAGCAGTTACGGACAGGGGGCTGAGGGTGGCTACACCTTC.

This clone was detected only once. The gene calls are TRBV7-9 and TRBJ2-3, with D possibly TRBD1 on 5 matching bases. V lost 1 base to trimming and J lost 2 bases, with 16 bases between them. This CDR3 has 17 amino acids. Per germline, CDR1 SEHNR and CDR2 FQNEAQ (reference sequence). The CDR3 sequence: CASSLGESWTLTDTQYF. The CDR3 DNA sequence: TGTGCCAGCAGCTTAGGCGAATCGTGGACACTCACAGATACGCAGTATTTT. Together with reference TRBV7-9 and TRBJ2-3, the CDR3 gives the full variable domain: DTGVSQNPRHKITKRGQNVTFRCDPISEHNRLYWYRQTLGQGPEFLTYFQNEAQLEKSRLLSDRFSAERPKGSFSTLEIQRTEQGDSAMYLCASSLGESWTLTDTQYFGPGTRLTVL.

The CDR3 region has the DNA TGTGCCAGCAGTTACGGGACAGGGATCACAGATACGCAGTATTTT. The encoded protein is CASSYGTGITDTQYF. The chain combines TRBV6-5 with TRBJ2-3; 9 positions match TRBD1. Germline CDR1 and CDR2: MNHEY and SVGAGI. This CDR3 comprises 15 residues. The V gene end was trimmed by 2 bases and the J gene end by 2 bases; junction bases not matched to a gene: 2.

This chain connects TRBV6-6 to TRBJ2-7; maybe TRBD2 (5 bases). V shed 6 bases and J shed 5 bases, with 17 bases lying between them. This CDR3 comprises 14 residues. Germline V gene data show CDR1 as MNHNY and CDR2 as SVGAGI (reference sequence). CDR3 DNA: TGTGCCAGCAGGCGTGGGGAGAGTGTTAACGAGCAGTACTTC. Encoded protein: CASRRGESVNEQYF.

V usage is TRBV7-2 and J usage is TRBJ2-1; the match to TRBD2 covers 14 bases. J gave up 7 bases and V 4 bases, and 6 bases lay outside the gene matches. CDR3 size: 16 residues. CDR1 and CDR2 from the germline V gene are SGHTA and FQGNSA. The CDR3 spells CASSYSGTSGGNEQFF. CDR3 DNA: TGTGCCAGCAGCTATTCCGGGACTAGCGGGGGAAATGAGCAGTTCTTC.

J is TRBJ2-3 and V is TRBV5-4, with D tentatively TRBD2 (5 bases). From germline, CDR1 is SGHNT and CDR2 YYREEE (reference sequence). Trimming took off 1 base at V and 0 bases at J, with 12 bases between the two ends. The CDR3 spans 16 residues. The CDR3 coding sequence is TGTGCCAGCAGCTTGCGGACTTTTCCTAGCACAGATACGCAGTATTTT. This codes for CASSLRTFPSTDTQYF. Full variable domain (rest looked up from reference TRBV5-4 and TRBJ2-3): ETGVTQSPTHLIKTRGQQVTLRCSSQSGHNTVSWYQQALGQGPQFIFQYYREEENGRGNFPPRFSGLQFPNYSSELNVNALELDDSALYLCASSLRTFPSTDTQYFGPGTRLTVL.

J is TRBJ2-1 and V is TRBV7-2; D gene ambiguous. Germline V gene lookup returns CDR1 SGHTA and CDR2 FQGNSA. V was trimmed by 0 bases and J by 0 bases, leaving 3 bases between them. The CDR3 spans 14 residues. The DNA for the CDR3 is TGTGCCAGCAGCTTAGCGAGCTCCTACAATGAGCAGTTCTTC. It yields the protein CASSLASSYNEQFF.

The CDR3 sequence: CASSLGGQGDEQFF. Written as DNA, the CDR3 is TGCGCCAGCAGCTTGGGGGGACAGGGAGATGAGCAGTTCTTC. This sequence joins TRBV5-1 and TRBJ2-1; 9 bases match TRBD1. The CDR3 consists of 14 residues. From germline, CDR1 is SGHRS and CDR2 YFSETQ. The junction had 3 bases not matched to a gene; V was cut back by 0 bases and J by 8 bases.

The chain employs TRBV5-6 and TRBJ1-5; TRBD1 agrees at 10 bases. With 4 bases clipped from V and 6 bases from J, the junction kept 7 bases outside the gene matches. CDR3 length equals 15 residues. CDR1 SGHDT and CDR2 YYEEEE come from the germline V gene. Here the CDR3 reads CASSPWDRGLQPQHF. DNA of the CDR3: TGTGCCAGCAGCCCCTGGGACAGGGGACTTCAGCCCCAGCATTTT.

In nucleotides, the CDR3 is TGTGCCAGCAGCCCCGGGGGGAAAGAGACCCAGTACTTC. Translating it yields CASSPGGKETQYF. V usage is TRBV7-8 and J usage is TRBJ2-5; TRBD2 matches at 7 bases. Germline CDR1 and CDR2: SGHVS and FQNEAQ. CDR3 length equals 13 residues. The ends lost 5 bases at V and 3 bases at J; junction bases unmatched: 3.

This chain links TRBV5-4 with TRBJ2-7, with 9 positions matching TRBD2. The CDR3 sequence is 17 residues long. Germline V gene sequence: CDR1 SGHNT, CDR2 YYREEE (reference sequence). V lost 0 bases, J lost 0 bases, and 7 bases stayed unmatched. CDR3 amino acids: CASSLGSVAGASYEQYF. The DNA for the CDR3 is TGTGCCAGCAGCTTGGGAAGCGTAGCGGGGGCCTCCTACGAGCAGTACTTC.

The CDR3 protein is CASSLGGRYNEQFF. The CDR3 DNA follows: TGTGCCAGCAGCTTAGGGGGGCGCTACAATGAGCAGTTCTTC. J is TRBJ2-1 and V is TRBV7-9, with D possibly being TRBD1 (6 bases). Per germline, CDR1 SEHNR and CDR2 FQNEAQ (reference sequence). Trimming cost V 1 base and J 3 bases, with 7 bases left between them. The CDR3 length is 14 residues.

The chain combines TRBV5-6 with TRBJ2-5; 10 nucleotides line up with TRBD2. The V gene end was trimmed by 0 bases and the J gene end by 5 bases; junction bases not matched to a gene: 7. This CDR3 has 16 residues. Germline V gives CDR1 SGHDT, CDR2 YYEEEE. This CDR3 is CASSLASGGAWETQYF. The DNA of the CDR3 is TGTGCCAGCAGCTTGGCCAGCGGGGGGGCCTGGGAGACCCAGTACTTC.

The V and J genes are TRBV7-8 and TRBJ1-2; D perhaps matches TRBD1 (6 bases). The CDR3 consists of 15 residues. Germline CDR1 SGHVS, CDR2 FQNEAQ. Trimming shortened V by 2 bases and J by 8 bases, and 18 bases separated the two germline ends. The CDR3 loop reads CASSLHTPGQGGYTF. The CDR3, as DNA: TGTGCCAGCAGCTTACATACTCCGGGACAAGGAGGCTACACCTTC.

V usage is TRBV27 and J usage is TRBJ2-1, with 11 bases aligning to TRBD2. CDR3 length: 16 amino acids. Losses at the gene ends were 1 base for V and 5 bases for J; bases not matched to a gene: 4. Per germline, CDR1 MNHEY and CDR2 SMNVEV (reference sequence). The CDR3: CASSLWTSGSNNEQFF. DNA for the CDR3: TGTGCCAGCAGTTTATGGACTAGCGGGTCCAACAATGAGCAGTTCTTC.

CDR3 sequence reads: CASNRLAGGTGELFF. The CDR3 DNA is TGTGCCAGTAACCGACTAGCGGGAGGTACCGGGGAGCTGTTTTTT. The gene calls are TRBV19 and TRBJ2-2; TRBD2 agrees at 13 bases. Germline values: CDR1 LNHDA, CDR2 SQIVND (reference sequence). CDR3 length: 15 residues. Trimming took 7 bases from V and 5 from J; bases not matched to a gene: 4.

The CDR3 loop reads CASSNDPGQGSETQYF. DNA for the CDR3: TGTGCCAGCAGTAATGACCCGGGACAGGGGTCGGAGACCCAGTACTTC. The chain employs TRBV5-8 and TRBJ2-5; 10 bases line up with TRBD1. Germline CDR1 is SGHTS and CDR2 is YDEGEE. The CDR3 spans 16 residues. The junction had 12 bases not matched to a gene; V was cut back by 5 bases and J by 5 bases.

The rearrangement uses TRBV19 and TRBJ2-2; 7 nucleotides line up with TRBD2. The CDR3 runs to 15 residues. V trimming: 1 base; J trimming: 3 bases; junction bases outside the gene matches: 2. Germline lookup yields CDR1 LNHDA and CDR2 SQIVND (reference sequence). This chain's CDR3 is CASSIVGGYTGELFF. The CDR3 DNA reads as TGTGCCAGTAGTATAGTCGGGGGGTACACCGGGGAGCTGTTTTTT.

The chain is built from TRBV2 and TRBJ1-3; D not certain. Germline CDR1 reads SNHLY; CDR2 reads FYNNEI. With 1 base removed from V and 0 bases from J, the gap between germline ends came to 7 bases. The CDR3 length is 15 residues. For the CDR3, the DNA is TGTGCCAGCAGTGAAGGAGGGCCCTCTGGAAACACCATATATTTT. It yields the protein CASSEGGPSGNTIYF. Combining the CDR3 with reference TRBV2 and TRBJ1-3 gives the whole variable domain EPEVTQTPSHQVTQMGQEVILRCVPISNHLYFYWYRQILGQKVEFLVSFYNNEISEKSEIFDDQFSVERPDGSNFTLKIRSTKLEDSAMYFCASSEGGPSGNTIYFGEGSWLTVV.

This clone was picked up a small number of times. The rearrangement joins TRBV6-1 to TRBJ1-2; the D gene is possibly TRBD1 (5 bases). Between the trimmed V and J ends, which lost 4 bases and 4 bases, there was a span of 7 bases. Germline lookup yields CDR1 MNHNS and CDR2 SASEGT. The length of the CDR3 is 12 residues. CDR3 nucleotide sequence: TGTGCCAGCAGTGGGCAGGGCTATGGCTACACCTTC. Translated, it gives CASSGQGYGYTF.